Shown below are 5 T cell receptor beta chains from a single sample sequenced in a study of CD8+CD57+ T cells in acquired aplastic anemia. Genomic DNA provided the template from which TCR beta VDJ and CDR3 profiles were obtained. TCRdb re-analysed the reads in MiXCR, keeping a single row per CDR3 protein. The sample has 150,000 to 200,000 distinct CDR3 sequences, about 50% seen once. Patients included in sequencing had previously demonstrated CD8+CD57+ cell expansion by flow cytometry. The sequencing input was sorted CD4+, CD8+, or CD8+CD57+ T cells (not recorded which) from PBMCs. These receptors were obtained from a human donor with aplastic anemia.

This chain joins TRBV4-3 and TRBJ1-2; tentatively, D is TRBD1 (5 bases). CDR1 LGHNA and CDR2 YSLEER come from the germline V gene. The CDR3 sequence is 16 residues long. V gave up 1 base and J gave up 8 bases, with 20 bases separating them. This CDR3 is CASSQGWGRYLGGYTF. CDR3 DNA sequence: TGCGCCAGCAGCCAAGGGTGGGGACGCTATCTTGGAGGCTACACCTTC.

The V gene is TRBV20-1, the J gene TRBJ1-5, with a tentative D call TRBD1 (5 bases). Germline lookup yields CDR1 DFQATT and CDR2 SNEGSKA (reference sequence). CDR3 length equals 13 residues. V was pared by 6 bases and J by 1 base, with 10 bases between. The CDR3 DNA sequence: TGCAGTGCCGGGACCGGCAGCAATCAGCCCCAGCATTTT. Protein: CSAGTGSNQPQHF.

This clonotype occurred many times. The chain recombines TRBV9 with TRBJ2-3; TRBD1 agrees at 9 bases. Looked up from germline, CDR1 is SGDLS and CDR2 is YYNGEE. The CDR3 is 15 residues long. V dropped 3 bases and J dropped 7; count of bases not matched to a gene: 9. The CDR3 coding sequence is TGTGCCAGCAGCGAAAACAGGGGGCCGATCCATACGCAGTATTTT. Protein product: CASSENRGPIHTQYF.

This chain joins TRBV19 and TRBJ1-5; D is ambiguous. The germline V and J ends were trimmed by 10 bases and 4 bases, with 11 bases remaining between them. The CDR3 runs 12 residues. Germline lookup yields CDR1 LNHDA and CDR2 SQIVND (reference sequence). In DNA form, the CDR3 reads TGTGCCACTAGGGTGGGGAATCAGCCCCAGCATTTT. Amino acids: CATRVGNQPQHF.

This clonotype was picked up many times. The V call is TRBV9, the J call TRBJ2-1; possible D gene TRBD1, 6 bases. The V gene's germline CDR1 is SGDLS and CDR2 YYNGEE. V dropped 0 bases and J dropped 8 bases, with 9 bases sitting between them. The CDR3 is 13 residues long. Written as DNA, the CDR3 is TGTGCCAGCAGCGTAGTCTCAGGGGATGAGCAGTTCTTC. Amino acid sequence: CASSVVSGDEQFF. The variable domain in full, with the rest retrieved from reference TRBV9 and TRBJ2-1, is DSGVTQTPKHLITATGQRVTLRCSPRSGDLSVYWYQQSLDQGLQFLIQYYNGEERAKGNILERFSAQQFPDLHSELNLSSLELGDSALYFCASSVVSGDEQFFGPGTRLTVL.